The next 10 T cell receptor beta chains were all read from a single sample in a study of CXCR3-negative and CXCR3-positive naive CD8 T cells. The antigens of these receptors remain unknown. Notes on the study in general: For CXCR3-positive naive cells, TRB CDR3s were more hydrophobic than those of CXCR3-negative naive cells.

Libraries of TRB cDNA were made by 5' RACE and carried UMIs. TCRdb reprocessed the 5' RACE reads and keeps a single row for each CDR3 protein, giving no DNA. The sample spans tens of thousands of distinct CDR3 sequences; the ten largest clones claim roughly 0.64%. Material: naive CXCR3+ CD8+ T cells from blood. Regarding subset: CD45RO-CCR7+CD27+CD95- naive CD8+ T cells expressing CXCR3 (TNR3+). The source is a human donor in good health. Some clones in this sample may be carry-over from other donors' samples.

The chain joins TRBV7-6 to TRBJ2-5; TCRdb's D gene call, TRBD1, goes unchecked for lack of DNA. This CDR3 has 15 amino acids. Germline values: CDR1 SGHVS, CDR2 FNYEAQ. This CDR3 reads CASSPTQGIGETQYF.

This sequence joins TRBV6-6 and TRBJ2-7; TCRdb selects TRBD1, and the lack of DNA leaves this call unchecked. CDR3 length: 14 amino acids. Germline V gene sequence: CDR1 MNHNY, CDR2 SVGAGI (reference sequence). The CDR3 sequence: CASSRPTGGSEQYF.

This chain connects TRBV20-1 to TRBJ2-7. The CDR3 totals 13 residues. Germline V gene lookup returns CDR1 DFQATT and CDR2 SNEGSKA (reference sequence). This CDR3 reads CRVWWREIYEQYF.

The rearrangement uses TRBV7-6 and TRBJ1-1. CDR3 length: 15 residues. CDR1 SGHVS and CDR2 FNYEAQ come from the germline V gene. The CDR3 region is CASSLVWAMNTEAFF.

The CDR3 sequence is CASSLDASGNEQFF. The chain joins TRBV7-8 to TRBJ2-1; there is no DNA to check the TCRdb D call of TRBD2. CDR3 size: 14 residues. CDR1 and CDR2 from the germline V gene are SGHVS and FQNEAQ.

V gene TRBV24-1 combines with J gene TRBJ2-2; the TCRdb D gene call, TRBD2, has no DNA to confirm it. Looked up from germline, CDR1 is KGHDR and CDR2 is SFDVKD. This CDR3 comprises 14 residues. The CDR3 sequence: CATSAPGLQGELFF.

The chain joins TRBV28 to TRBJ1-2; the TCRdb D gene call, TRBD1, has no DNA to confirm it. The CDR3 is made up of 14 amino acids. Germline V gene data show CDR1 as MDHEN and CDR2 as SYDVKM. The CDR3 here is CASSLKTGANGYTF.

The chain has TRBV28 and TRBJ2-7. The germline gives CDR1 MDHEN, CDR2 SYDVKM. CDR3 length equals 11 residues. The CDR3 here is CASSLTYEQYF.

The chain joins TRBV29-1 to TRBJ2-7. Germline assignment: CDR1 SQVTM and CDR2 ANQGSEA. The length of the CDR3 is 11 residues. The CDR3 loop reads CSVEWGYEQYF.

The chain recombines TRBV7-2 with TRBJ2-7; TCRdb's D call, TRBD1, is unchecked because there is no DNA. The CDR3 covers 14 residues. Germline V CDR1 and CDR2: SGHTA, FQGNSA. This chain's CDR3 is CASSGGQGYYEQYF.